One sample yielded the 5 T cell receptor beta chains listed below, sequenced in a study of cytomegalovirus exposure and HLA in healthy donors. PCR involved 60 Vbeta and 13 Jbeta primers. The protocol was immunoSEQ multiplex PCR, while the TCRdb copy is restricted to in-frame clones and leaves out a portion. The data hold about 120,000 clones, with more than 65% observed a single time. Input material: PBMCs. The source is a man between 25 and 39 years old in good health and CMV-seropositive.

The chain has TRBV27 and TRBJ1-4, with 9 bases identical to TRBD1. The CDR3 contains 15 residues. The junction had 9 bases not matched to a gene; V was cut back by 5 bases and J by 8 bases. Germline CDR1 is MNHEY and CDR2 is SMNVEV (reference sequence). This CDR3 is CASSLGGQGREKLFF. The CDR3 nucleotides are TGTGCCAGCAGTCTTGGGGGACAGGGAAGAGAAAAACTGTTTTTT.

As regards this clone: Distinct nucleotide sequences in the sample also encode this CDR3. The rearrangement links TRBV7-8 to TRBJ1-4; D may be TRBD1 (5 bases). Between the trimmed V and J ends, which lost 5 bases and 8 bases, there was a span of 12 bases. The CDR3 totals 13 residues. CDR1 is SGHVS, CDR2 FQNEAQ, per germline. This CDR3 is CASSLFGGEKLFF. The CDR3 region has the DNA TGTGCCAGCAGCCTTTTCGGGGGAGAAAAACTGTTTTTT.

The V and J genes are TRBV5-5 and TRBJ2-1, with 10 bases matching TRBD1. Germline CDR1 reads SGHKS; CDR2 reads YYEKEE (reference sequence). The CDR3 has 17 amino acids. Trimming took 0 bases from V and 9 from J; bases not matched to a gene: 12. The CDR3 coding sequence is TGTGCCAGCAGCTTGGTTGGGTATGGGACAGGGGCCGTTGAGCAGTTCTTC. Translating it yields CASSLVGYGTGAVEQFF.

CDR3 coding DNA: TGTGCCAGCAGTTTATTCACAGATCACCCCAATAATGAGCAGTTCTTC. Translation gives CASSLFTDHPNNEQFF. The chain is built from TRBV28 and TRBJ2-1; D unresolved. Per germline, CDR1 MDHEN and CDR2 SYDVKM. The CDR3 totals 16 residues. Trimming took 1 base from V and 7 from J, leaving 17 bases between them.

The chain has TRBV7-9 and TRBJ2-7; possibly TRBD2 for D (6 bases). Germline V lookup: CDR1 SEHNR, CDR2 FQNEAQ (reference sequence). Trimming left V 5 bases short and J 5 bases short, with 19 bases between. This CDR3 contains 15 residues. CDR3 sequence: CASSLGGPLGHEQYF. Here the CDR3 DNA reads TGTGCCAGCAGCCTCGGGGGACCCTTGGGCCACGAGCAGTACTTC.